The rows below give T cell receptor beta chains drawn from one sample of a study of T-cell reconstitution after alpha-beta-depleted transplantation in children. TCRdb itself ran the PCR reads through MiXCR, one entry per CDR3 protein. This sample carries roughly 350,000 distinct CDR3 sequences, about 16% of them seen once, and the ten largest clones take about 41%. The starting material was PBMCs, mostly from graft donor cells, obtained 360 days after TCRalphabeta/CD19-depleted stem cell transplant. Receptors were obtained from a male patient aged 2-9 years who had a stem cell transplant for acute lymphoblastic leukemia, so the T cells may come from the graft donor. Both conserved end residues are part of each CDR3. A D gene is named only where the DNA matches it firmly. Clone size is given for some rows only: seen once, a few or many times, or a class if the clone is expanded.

cdr3_aa: CASSARRGGRDTQYF
cdr3_nt: TGTGCCAGCAGCGCCCGCAGGGGAGGTCGGGATACGCAGTATTTT
d_call: .
v_call: TRBV6-1
j_call: TRBJ2-3
clone_size: few

cdr3_aa: CSARPPMGVMNTEAFF
cdr3_nt: TGCAGTGCTAGACCTCCCATGGGAGTAATGAACACTGAAGCTTTCTTT
d_call: .
v_call: TRBV20-1
j_call: TRBJ1-1
clone_size: few

cdr3_aa: CASSSGQGSAGELFF
cdr3_nt: TGTGCCAGCAGCTCCGGACAGGGAAGCGCCGGGGAGCTGTTTTTT
d_call: TRBD1
v_call: TRBV5-5
j_call: TRBJ2-2
clone_size: many

cdr3_aa: CASSQEVGYEQYF
cdr3_nt: TGCGCCAGCAGCCAAGAGGTGGGGTACGAGCAGTACTTC
d_call: .
v_call: TRBV4-3
j_call: TRBJ2-7
clone_size: many

cdr3_aa: CASLSGSLDTQYF
cdr3_nt: TGTGCCAGCCTCAGCGGCTCCTTGGATACGCAGTATTTT
d_call: .
v_call: TRBV28
j_call: TRBJ2-3
clone_size: .

cdr3_aa: CSGGLTRYNEQFF
cdr3_nt: TGCAGTGGGGGGCTAACTAGGTACAATGAGCAGTTCTTC
d_call: .
v_call: TRBV20-1
j_call: TRBJ2-1
clone_size: many

cdr3_aa: CASSLAGVDEQFF
cdr3_nt: TGTGCCAGCAGCTTGGCGGGAGTCGATGAGCAGTTCTTC
d_call: TRBD2
v_call: TRBV7-9
j_call: TRBJ2-1
clone_size: .

cdr3_aa: CASSQDLATGLEKLFF
cdr3_nt: TGCGCCAGCAGCCAAGATTTGGCGACAGGGCTTGAAAAACTGTTTTTT
d_call: TRBD1
v_call: TRBV4-3
j_call: TRBJ1-4
clone_size: many

cdr3_aa: CASLLAGGTEQFF
cdr3_nt: TGCGCCAGCCTACTAGCGGGAGGGACTGAGCAGTTCTTC
d_call: TRBD2
v_call: TRBV10-2
j_call: TRBJ2-1
clone_size: .

cdr3_aa: CASSVDLAENTGELFF
cdr3_nt: TGTGCCAGCAGCGTAGATCTAGCGGAGAACACCGGGGAGCTGTTTTTT
d_call: TRBD2
v_call: TRBV9
j_call: TRBJ2-2
clone_size: .

cdr3_aa: CASSQVGGLGGYEQYF
cdr3_nt: TGTGCCAGCAGCCAAGTAGGGGGACTAGGGGGATACGAGCAGTACTTC
d_call: TRBD2
v_call: TRBV4-2
j_call: TRBJ2-7
clone_size: .

cdr3_aa: CASSYRQVASNTGELFF
cdr3_nt: TGTGCCAGCAGTTACCGACAGGTTGCCTCGAACACCGGGGAGCTGTTTTTT
d_call: .
v_call: TRBV6-5
j_call: TRBJ2-2
clone_size: once

cdr3_aa: CASSRTGAVTGELFF
cdr3_nt: TGTGCCAGCAGCCGAACAGGGGCCGTGACCGGGGAGCTGTTTTTT
d_call: TRBD1
v_call: TRBV7-2
j_call: TRBJ2-2
clone_size: .

cdr3_aa: CAISQAAGKETQYF
cdr3_nt: TGTGCCATCAGTCAGGCCGCGGGGAAAGAGACCCAGTACTTC
d_call: .
v_call: TRBV10-3
j_call: TRBJ2-5
clone_size: .

cdr3_aa: CASSLVDRGAGTGELFF
cdr3_nt: TGTGCCAGCAGCTTGGTTGACAGGGGGGCCGGCACCGGGGAGCTGTTTTTT
d_call: TRBD1
v_call: TRBV5-8
j_call: TRBJ2-2
clone_size: few

cdr3_aa: CASSLVPGSDTQYF
cdr3_nt: TGTGCCAGCAGCTTAGTCCCTGGTTCAGATACGCAGTATTTT
d_call: .
v_call: TRBV7-2
j_call: TRBJ2-3
clone_size: many

cdr3_aa: CAISESTVLNTEAFF
cdr3_nt: TGTGCCATCAGTGAGTCAACGGTTCTCAACACTGAAGCTTTCTTT
d_call: .
v_call: TRBV10-3
j_call: TRBJ1-1
clone_size: .

cdr3_aa: CASSSPLNRGFYEKLFF
cdr3_nt: TGTGCCAGCAGCAGCCCCCTGAACAGGGGTTTTTACGAAAAACTGTTTTTT
d_call: TRBD1
v_call: TRBV6-1
j_call: TRBJ1-4
clone_size: .

cdr3_aa: CSAGTHTMNEQFF
cdr3_nt: TGCAGCGCCGGGACCCACACTATGAATGAGCAGTTCTTC
d_call: .
v_call: TRBV20-1
j_call: TRBJ2-1
clone_size: few

cdr3_aa: CSDVRQWGGEQFF
cdr3_nt: TGCAGCGACGTAAGGCAGTGGGGGGGGGAGCAGTTCTTC
d_call: TRBD2
v_call: TRBV29-1
j_call: TRBJ2-1
clone_size: few

cdr3_aa: CSARDSWTGVYGYTF
cdr3_nt: TGCAGTGCTAGAGATTCCTGGACAGGGGTATATGGCTACACCTTC
d_call: TRBD1
v_call: TRBV20-1
j_call: TRBJ1-2
clone_size: few

cdr3_aa: CASSLGGQGIYNEQFF
cdr3_nt: TGCGCCAGCAGCTTGGGGGGACAGGGGATCTACAATGAGCAGTTCTTC
d_call: TRBD1
v_call: TRBV5-1
j_call: TRBJ2-1
clone_size: few

cdr3_aa: CASSIGTSGSGETQYF
cdr3_nt: TGTGCCAGCAGCATCGGGACTAGCGGGAGTGGAGAGACCCAGTACTTC
d_call: TRBD2
v_call: TRBV5-5
j_call: TRBJ2-5
clone_size: few

cdr3_aa: CASSLDPASGRWLMEYNEQFF
cdr3_nt: TGTGCCAGCAGCTTAGATCCGGCTAGCGGGAGGTGGTTGATGGAGTACAATGAGCAGTTCTTC
d_call: TRBD2
v_call: TRBV11-2
j_call: TRBJ2-1
clone_size: few